Shown below are 10 T cell receptor beta chains from a single sample sequenced in a study of shared clonotypes between healthy human individuals. The repertoire was sequenced with immunoSEQ multiplex PCR; TCRdb's copy has only in-frame clones and lacks some. The sample contains 950,000 to 1,300,000 clones, more than 60% of which appear only once. The sequencing sample was made of memory CD4+ T cells sorted from blood. Subset meaning: CD45RA-negative fraction. The receptors derive from a man aged 18 to 30 in good health.

The rearrangement uses TRBV7-2 and TRBJ2-2; the match to TRBD2 covers 8 bases. J gave up 6 bases and V 9 bases, and 15 bases lay outside the gene matches. CDR1 is SGHTA and CDR2 is FQGNSA in the germline V gene. This CDR3 contains 16 residues. CDR3: CASHRPGTRNAGELFF. CDR3 DNA sequence: TGTGCCAGTCATCGACCCGGGACTAGAAACGCCGGGGAGCTGTTTTTT.

The table lists this clone with a few counts. DNA for the CDR3: TGTGCCAGTAGTATAGATCGGGGGGAGGAGCTGTTTTTT. This encodes CASSIDRGEELFF. The chain joins TRBV19 to TRBJ2-2; 7 bases line up with TRBD2. The germline gives CDR1 LNHDA, CDR2 SQIVND (reference sequence). The V and J ends lost 0 bases and 10 bases, in that order; junction bases with no gene match: 2. The CDR3 totals 13 residues. The full variable domain, its missing parts supplied by reference TRBV19 and TRBJ2-2, is DGGITQSPKYLFRKEGQNVTLSCEQNLNHDAMYWYRQDPGQGLRLIYYSQIVNDFQKGDIAEGYSVSREKKESFPLTVTSAQKNPTAFYLCASSIDRGEELFFGEGSRLTVL.

V is TRBV10-1 and J is TRBJ2-5; 8 positions agree with TRBD1. The CDR3 contains 14 residues. The germline V gene has CDR1 WNHNN and CDR2 SYGVQD (reference sequence). V gave up 6 bases and J gave up 5 bases; unmatched junction bases: 8. The CDR3 loop is CASSAGGSTETQYF. CDR3 in DNA: TGCGCCAGCAGCGCAGGGGGCTCGACGGAGACCCAGTACTTC.

The chain is built from TRBV5-6 and TRBJ2-7, with TRBD1 identical over 7 bases. Trimming at V came to 4 bases and at J to 2 bases, leaving 15 bases not matched to a gene. Per germline, CDR1 SGHDT and CDR2 YYEEEE. The CDR3 spans 17 residues. The CDR3 DNA sequence: TGTGCCAGCAGCCCTGGTACAAGGGGGCTTTTCACCTACGAGCAGTACTTC. This encodes CASSPGTRGLFTYEQYF.

The chain is built from TRBV30 and TRBJ1-1; D is possibly TRBD1 (6 bases). This CDR3 contains 14 residues. Germline CDR1 reads GTSNPN; CDR2 reads SVGIG (reference sequence). V was trimmed by 6 bases and J by 1 base, leaving 15 bases between them. CDR3 nucleotides: TGTGCCTGCTCGACATGGACAGCGAACACTGAAGCTTTCTTT. Translating it yields CACSTWTANTEAFF. Full variable domain (rest looked up from reference TRBV30 and TRBJ1-1): SQTIHQWPATLVQPVGSPLSLECTVEGTSNPNLYWYRQAAGRGLQLLFYSVGIGQISSEVPQNLSASRPQDRQFILSSKKLLLSDSGFYLCACSTWTANTEAFFGQGTRLTVV.

This clone was observed a handful of times. The chain recombines TRBV28 with TRBJ1-4, with D tentatively TRBD1 (5 bases). Looked up from germline, CDR1 is MDHEN and CDR2 is SYDVKM. The CDR3 covers 14 residues. V gave up 8 bases and J gave up 6 bases, with 16 bases separating them. In DNA form, the CDR3 reads TGTGCCAGCGAAGGGGCGGGAGGGGATGAAAAACTGTTTTTT. Translated, it gives CASEGAGGDEKLFF. Drawing the rest from reference TRBV28 and TRBJ1-4, the complete variable domain is DVKVTQSSRYLVKRTGEKVFLECVQDMDHENMFWYRQDPGLGLRLIYFSYDVKMKEKGDIPEGYSVSREKKERFSLILESASTNQTSMYLCASEGAGGDEKLFFGSGTQLSVL.

This clone has only one observation. The chain carries TRBV7-2 and TRBJ2-2; TRBD2 is a possible D gene (5 bases). Trimming left V 5 bases short and J 7 bases short, with 11 bases between. The CDR3 has 13 residues. The V gene's germline CDR1 is SGHTA and CDR2 FQGNSA. The CDR3: CASSQDLSGELFF. The CDR3 nucleotides are TGTGCCAGCAGCCAGGACTTAAGCGGGGAGCTGTTTTTT.

The chain combines TRBV6-6 with TRBJ1-5; D call uncertain. CDR1 and CDR2 (germline): MNHNY, SVGAGI (reference sequence). V lost 8 bases and J lost 4, with 6 bases in between. This CDR3 has 11 amino acids. For the CDR3, the DNA is TGTGCCAGCGGCCTGAATCAGCCCCAGCATTTT. Encoded protein: CASGLNQPQHF.

This clone appeared a few times. The V gene is TRBV4-2, the J gene TRBJ1-6; D gene uncertain. This CDR3 has 14 amino acids. From germline, CDR1 is LGHNA and CDR2 YNFKEQ. V gave up 0 bases and J gave up 8 bases, with 8 bases separating them. The CDR3 sequence is CASSQDLEDSPLHF. CDR3 in DNA: TGTGCCAGCAGCCAAGATCTAGAGGATTCACCCCTCCACTTT.

The chain has TRBV5-1 and TRBJ1-1; D uncertain. V lost 7 bases and J 1 base, leaving 14 bases between the germline ends. There are 14 residues in the CDR3. Looked up from germline, CDR1 is SGHRS and CDR2 is YFSETQ. CDR3 DNA sequence: TGCGCCAGCTCGCCCCAGGTTACGAACACTGAAGCTTTCTTT. This sequence encodes CASSPQVTNTEAFF.